The 15 T cell receptor beta chains below all came from one sample that was sequenced in a study of cytomegalovirus exposure and HLA in healthy donors. Vbeta (60) and Jbeta (13) primers were used in the PCR. The protocol was immunoSEQ multiplex PCR, while the TCRdb copy is restricted to in-frame clones and leaves out a portion. The sample consists of under 200,000 clones, about four fifths of them appearing once. The sequencing sample was made of PBMCs. These receptors were taken from a woman younger than 30 in good health and CMV-seronegative.

This clone occurred a few times. V usage is TRBV4-3 and J usage is TRBJ2-3; 7 bases line up with TRBD2. Germline loops: CDR1 LGHNA, CDR2 YSLEER. V was pared by 4 bases and J by 2 bases, with 9 bases of the junction left unmatched. The CDR3 is 16 amino acids. The CDR3 DNA sequence: TGCGCCAGCAGCCCTCGGGCTAGCGGATTCACAGATACGCAGTATTTT. This sequence encodes CASSPRASGFTDTQYF.

This chain joins TRBV4-1 and TRBJ2-3; 10 nucleotides agree with TRBD2. Germline V gene lookup returns CDR1 MGHRA and CDR2 YSYEKL. The CDR3 runs 18 residues. The V gene end was trimmed by 3 bases and the J gene end by 1 base; junction bases not matched to a gene: 10. The DNA of the CDR3 is TGCGCCAGCAGCCAGGACTATTCCGGGACTAGCGGCACAGATACGCAGTATTTT. This sequence encodes CASSQDYSGTSGTDTQYF.

The chain links TRBV18 to TRBJ1-2; no definite D call. The CDR3 sequence is 16 residues long. Trimming removed 2 bases at V and 2 bases at J, with 15 bases between. Germline V lookup: CDR1 KGHSH, CDR2 LQKENI. The CDR3 protein is CASSPIVTVLNYGYTF. The CDR3 DNA reads TGTGCCAGCTCACCAATTGTAACAGTTTTAAACTATGGCTACACCTTC.

The V and J genes are TRBV7-3 and TRBJ2-1, with D perhaps matching TRBD2 (6 bases). In germline, CDR1 is SGHTA, CDR2 FQGTGA. Trimming stripped 5 bases from V and 2 bases from J, with 13 bases between. This CDR3 is 15 amino acids long. The CDR3 reads CASSPPGTPYNEQFF. In DNA, the CDR3 is TGTGCCAGCAGCCCCCCCGGGACTCCCTACAATGAGCAGTTCTTC.

CDR3 in amino acids: CASSWIHGTGSHEQFF. As DNA, the CDR3 is TGTGCCAGCAGCTGGATACACGGGACAGGGTCCCATGAGCAGTTCTTC. This chain uses TRBV5-6 with TRBJ2-1, with 9 bases matching TRBD1. The CDR3 has 16 residues. Losses at the gene ends were 3 bases for V and 8 bases for J; bases not matched to a gene: 12. Germline assignment: CDR1 SGHDT and CDR2 YYEEEE.

This clone was observed once. This chain joins TRBV27 and TRBJ1-5, with D possibly TRBD1 on 6 matching bases. V was shortened by 6 bases and J by 0 bases, with 15 bases between the two germline ends. Germline CDR1 MNHEY, CDR2 SMNVEV (reference sequence). This CDR3 contains 16 residues. The chain's CDR3 is CASSPSRGHSNQPQHF. The DNA for the CDR3 is TGTGCCAGCAGCCCAAGCAGGGGCCATAGCAATCAGCCCCAGCATTTT.

This clone showed up just once. This chain joins TRBV5-4 and TRBJ2-7, with D tentatively TRBD2 (6 bases). Per germline, CDR1 SGHNT and CDR2 YYREEE (reference sequence). CDR3 length: 14 amino acids. The V end was cut by 10 bases, the J end by 2 bases, with 19 bases between. The CDR3 is CAAHMAGRPYEQYF. In DNA form, the CDR3 reads TGTGCCGCCCACATGGCCGGGAGACCCTACGAGCAGTACTTC.

This clone was seen a single time. The genes are TRBV18 and TRBJ2-7; a weak D match, TRBD1 (5 bases). The CDR3 spans 14 residues. Trimming cost V 0 bases and J 2 bases, with 8 bases left between them. Germline-derived CDR1 and CDR2 are KGHSH and LQKENI. DNA of the CDR3: TGTGCCAGCTCACCACCGGAACAGGCCTACGAGCAGTACTTC. This gives the protein CASSPPEQAYEQYF.

The rearrangement uses TRBV7-8 and TRBJ2-7; TRBD1 matches 9 bases. The germline V gene encodes CDR1 SGHVS and CDR2 FQNEAQ. V gave up 3 bases and J gave up 5 bases; unmatched junction bases: 5. This CDR3 is built from 14 residues. CDR3 DNA: TGTGCCAGCAGCTTGGGACAGGGAGTCCACGAGCAGTACTTC. The encoded protein is CASSLGQGVHEQYF.

V and J are TRBV19 and TRBJ2-7; TRBD2 matches 13 bases. The CDR3 covers 20 residues. Germline V gives CDR1 LNHDA, CDR2 SQIVND (reference sequence). Unmatched junction bases numbered 18, after V lost 5 bases and J lost 2 bases. The CDR3 region has the DNA TGTGCCAGTAGTTCTCGGGCCCAGGGACTAGCGGGAAACCCTACCTACGAGCAGTACTTC. Translated: CASSSRAQGLAGNPTYEQYF. Full variable domain (outside the CDR3, taken from reference TRBV19 and TRBJ2-7): DGGITQSPKYLFRKEGQNVTLSCEQNLNHDAMYWYRQDPGQGLRLIYYSQIVNDFQKGDIAEGYSVSREKKESFPLTVTSAQKNPTAFYLCASSSRAQGLAGNPTYEQYFGPGTRLTVT.

The chain couples TRBV28 to TRBJ2-7; 7 nucleotides agree with TRBD2. V lost 6 bases and J lost 2; bases outside the gene matches: 13. The V gene's germline CDR1 is MDHEN and CDR2 SYDVKM. The CDR3 runs 16 residues. The CDR3 DNA sequence: TGTGCCAGCAGGTGGGGGGGAGCGGGGTCCACCTACGAGCAGTACTTC. Its translation is CASRWGGAGSTYEQYF.

The chain recombines TRBV2 with TRBJ2-1; TRBD2 matches 12 bases. This CDR3 comprises 15 residues. CDR1 is SNHLY and CDR2 is FYNNEI in the germline V gene. With V trimmed by 3 bases and J by 8 bases, 5 bases remained unmatched. For the CDR3, the DNA is TGTGCCAGCAGTGATACTAGCGGGAGGACGGATGAGCAGTTCTTC. Protein sequence: CASSDTSGRTDEQFF.

The chain carries TRBV5-1 and TRBJ2-4; D remains ambiguous. CDR3 length: 17 residues. The germline V and J ends were trimmed by 5 bases and 1 base, with 19 bases remaining between them. Germline V gives CDR1 SGHRS, CDR2 YFSETQ. DNA for the CDR3: TGCGCCAGCAGTTCCGGAGAGGTCCTGATGGCCAAAAACATTCAGTACTTC. Translating gives CASSSGEVLMAKNIQYF. Together with reference TRBV5-1 and TRBJ2-4, the CDR3 gives the full variable domain: KAGVTQTPRYLIKTRGQQVTLSCSPISGHRSVSWYQQTPGQGLQFLFEYFSETQRNKGNFPGRFSGRQFSNSRSEMNVSTLELGDSALYLCASSSGEVLMAKNIQYFGAGTRLSVL.

This clone was counted only a few times. The rearrangement joins TRBV7-9 to TRBJ1-4; 7 nucleotides align to TRBD1. The CDR3 contains 15 residues. The V and J ends lost 2 bases and 4 bases, in that order; junction bases with no gene match: 4. The V gene's germline CDR1 is SEHNR and CDR2 FQNEAQ (reference sequence). CDR3 bases: TGTGCCAGCAGCTTAACCGGGACAGATAATGAAAAACTGTTTTTT. Translation gives CASSLTGTDNEKLFF.

The rearrangement joins TRBV7-9 to TRBJ1-2, with 8 bases aligning to TRBD1. CDR1 and CDR2 from the germline V gene are SEHNR and FQNEAQ (reference sequence). Germline trimming cut 5 bases from V and 2 bases from J; bases unmatched to any gene: 4. The CDR3 spans 14 residues. CDR3 loop: CASSSGQGNYGYTF. The CDR3 DNA is TGTGCCAGCAGCAGCGGACAGGGCAACTATGGCTACACCTTC.